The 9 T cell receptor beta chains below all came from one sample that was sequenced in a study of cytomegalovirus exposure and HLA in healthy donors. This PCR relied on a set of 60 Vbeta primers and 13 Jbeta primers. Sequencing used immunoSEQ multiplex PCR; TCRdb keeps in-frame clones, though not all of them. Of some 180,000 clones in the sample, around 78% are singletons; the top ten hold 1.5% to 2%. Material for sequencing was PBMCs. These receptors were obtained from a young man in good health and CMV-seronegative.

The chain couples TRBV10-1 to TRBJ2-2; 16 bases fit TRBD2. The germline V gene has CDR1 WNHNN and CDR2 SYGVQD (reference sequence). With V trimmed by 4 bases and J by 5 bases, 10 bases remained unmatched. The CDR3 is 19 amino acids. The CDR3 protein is CASSGPGTSGRAGTGELFF. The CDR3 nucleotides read TGCGCCAGCAGTGGCCCCGGGACTAGCGGGAGGGCCGGGACCGGGGAGCTGTTTTTT.

The CDR3 here is CASGGDRGQRTEAFF. The CDR3 bases are TGTGCCAGCGGGGGTGACAGGGGGCAACGCACTGAAGCTTTCTTT. The V and J genes are TRBV6-5 and TRBJ1-1, with TRBD1 matching 10 bases. Looked up from germline, CDR1 is MNHEY and CDR2 is SVGAGI. Trimming removed 8 bases from V and 4 bases from J; junction bases left unmatched: 10. The CDR3 extends over 15 amino acids.

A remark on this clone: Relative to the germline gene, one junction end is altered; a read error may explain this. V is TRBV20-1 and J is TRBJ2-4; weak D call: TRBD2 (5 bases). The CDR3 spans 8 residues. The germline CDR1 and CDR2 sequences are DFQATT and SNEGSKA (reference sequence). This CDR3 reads CSAKDGDF. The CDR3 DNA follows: TGCAGTGCTAAAGACGGGGACTTC.

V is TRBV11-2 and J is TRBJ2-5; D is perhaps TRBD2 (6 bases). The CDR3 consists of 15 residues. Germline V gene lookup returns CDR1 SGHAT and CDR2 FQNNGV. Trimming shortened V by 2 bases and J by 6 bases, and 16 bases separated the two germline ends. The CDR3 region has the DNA TGTGCCAGCAGCTTAAACCCCCCCCGGGGGAAGACCCAGTACTTC. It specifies CASSLNPPRGKTQYF.

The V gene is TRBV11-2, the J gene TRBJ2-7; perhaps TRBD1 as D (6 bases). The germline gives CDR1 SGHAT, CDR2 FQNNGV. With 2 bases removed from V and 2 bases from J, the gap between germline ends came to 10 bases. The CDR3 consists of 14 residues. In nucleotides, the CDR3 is TGTGCCAGCAGCTTAACAGGGATAACCTACGAGCAGTACTTC. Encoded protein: CASSLTGITYEQYF.

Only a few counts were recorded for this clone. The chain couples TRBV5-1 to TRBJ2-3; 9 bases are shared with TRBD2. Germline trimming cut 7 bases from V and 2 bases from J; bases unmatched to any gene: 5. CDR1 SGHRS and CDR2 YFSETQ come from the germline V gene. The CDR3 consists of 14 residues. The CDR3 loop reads CASAAGGPTDTQYF. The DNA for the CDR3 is TGCGCCAGCGCAGCGGGGGGCCCCACAGATACGCAGTATTTT.

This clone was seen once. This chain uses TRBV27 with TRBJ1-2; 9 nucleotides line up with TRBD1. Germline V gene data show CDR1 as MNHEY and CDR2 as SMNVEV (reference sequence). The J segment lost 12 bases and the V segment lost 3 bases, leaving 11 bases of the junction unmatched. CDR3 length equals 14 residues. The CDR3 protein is CASSFGTGRTGHTF. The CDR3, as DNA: TGTGCCAGCAGTTTCGGGACAGGGCGTACGGGCCACACCTTC.

This CDR3 is CASSGTGGYGYTF. CDR3 nucleotide sequence: TGTGCCAGCAGTGGGACAGGGGGCTATGGCTACACCTTC. The gene calls are TRBV2 and TRBJ1-2; 10 bases fit TRBD1. The junction had 0 bases not matched to a gene; V was cut back by 4 bases and J by 4 bases. The CDR3 sequence is 13 residues long. Germline-derived CDR1 and CDR2 are SNHLY and FYNNEI.

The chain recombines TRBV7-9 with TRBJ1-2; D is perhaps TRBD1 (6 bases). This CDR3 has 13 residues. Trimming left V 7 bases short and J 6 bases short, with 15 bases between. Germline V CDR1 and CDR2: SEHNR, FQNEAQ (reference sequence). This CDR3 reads CASIKPRGDGYTF. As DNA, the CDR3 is TGTGCCAGCATCAAACCCAGGGGTGATGGCTACACCTTC.